This TCR beta chain was recovered during a study of long-term antiretroviral therapy in people with HIV. Points from the study as a whole: Post-ART samples showed increased diversity that remained below transplant donor control levels.

There were no participants with HIV treated outside the United States. immunoSEQ v3.0 was run at survey level. The study targeted about 35,000-55,000 T-cell genomes per sample in sequencing. Clones were read by immunoSEQ multiplex PCR, and TCRdb kept only the in-frame ones, dropping some. The sample lists around 40,000 clones; about 88% were seen once. Germline V CDR1 and CDR2: LGHNA, YNFKEQ. This CDR3 has 13 residues. V lost 6 bases, J lost 1 base, and 9 bases lay in between. Concerning this clone itself: The antigen remains unidentified.

The material was unsorted PBMCs, obtained just before starting antiretroviral therapy. The sequence came from a woman younger than 30 with HIV. The chain couples TRBV4-2 to TRBJ1-1, with D perhaps matching TRBD1 (5 bases). The DNA for the CDR3 is TGTGCCAGCAGTTTCACAGGGAACACTGAAGCTTTCTTT. Translated: CASSFTGNTEAFF.